The 3 T cell receptor beta chains below all came from one sample that was sequenced in a study of shared clonotypes between healthy human individuals. Generated by immunoSEQ multiplex PCR, the TCRdb table keeps only in-frame clones and is missing some. The sample contains under 2,000,000 clones, about 95% of which appear only once. Naive CD8 cells, CD45RO-negative and positively selected for CCR7, excluded terminally differentiated effector memory CD45RA+ cells. Sequenced sample: naive CD8+ T cells sorted from blood. These receptors were obtained from a young man in good health.

The chain combines TRBV5-1 with TRBJ2-5, with D uncertain. The CDR3 spans 13 residues. V dropped 4 bases and J dropped 6 bases, with 13 bases sitting between them. The V gene's germline CDR1 is SGHRS and CDR2 YFSETQ. CDR3 sequence reads: CASSATDDQTQYF. The CDR3 DNA sequence: TGCGCCAGCAGCGCGACCGACGACCAGACCCAGTACTTC. The whole variable domain, remainder taken from reference TRBV5-1 and TRBJ2-5, is KAGVTQTPRYLIKTRGQQVTLSCSPISGHRSVSWYQQTPGQGLQFLFEYFSETQRNKGNFPGRFSGRQFSNSRSEMNVSTLELGDSALYLCASSATDDQTQYFGPGTRLLVL.

The J gene is TRBJ2-5, the V gene TRBV4-1; 10 nucleotides match TRBD2. The germline gives CDR1 MGHRA, CDR2 YSYEKL. Unmatched junction bases numbered 6, after V lost 3 bases and J lost 5 bases. CDR3 length: 15 residues. The CDR3 spells CASSQERGGLETQYF. The CDR3 bases are TGCGCCAGCAGCCAGGAGCGGGGGGGCCTCGAGACCCAGTACTTC.

The chain has TRBV5-4 and TRBJ1-2; possible D gene TRBD1, 5 bases. This CDR3 spans 16 amino acids. Germline CDR1 SGHNT, CDR2 YYREEE (reference sequence). V dropped 6 bases and J dropped 2 bases, with 20 bases sitting between them. CDR3 sequence reads: CASTDTGTHFNYGYTF. For the CDR3, the DNA is TGTGCCAGCACCGATACCGGGACCCACTTCAACTATGGCTACACCTTC.